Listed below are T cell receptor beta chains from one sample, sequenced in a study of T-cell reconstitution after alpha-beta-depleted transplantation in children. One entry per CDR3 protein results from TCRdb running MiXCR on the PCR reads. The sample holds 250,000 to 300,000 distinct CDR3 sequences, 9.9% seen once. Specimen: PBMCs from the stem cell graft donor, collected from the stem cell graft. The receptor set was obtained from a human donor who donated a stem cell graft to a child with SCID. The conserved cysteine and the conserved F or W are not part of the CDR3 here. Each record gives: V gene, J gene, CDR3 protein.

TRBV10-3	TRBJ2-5	AISDPLVGGQETQY
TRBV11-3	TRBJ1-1	ASSLVENTEAF
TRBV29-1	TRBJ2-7	SVYVLRGVGYEQY
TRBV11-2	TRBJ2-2	ASSLDRWHPSTGELF
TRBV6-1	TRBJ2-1	ASRGASYNEQF
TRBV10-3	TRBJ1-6	AISRTDSNSPLH
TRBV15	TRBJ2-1	ATSSGPYNEQF
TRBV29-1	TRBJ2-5	SVSGGAGETQY
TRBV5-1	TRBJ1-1	ASSLIAEGTEAF
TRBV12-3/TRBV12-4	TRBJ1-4	ASSLKEDRIEKLF
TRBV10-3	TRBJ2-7	AISATTGVYEQY
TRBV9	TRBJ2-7	ASSPQTFAYEQY
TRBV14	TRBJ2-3	ASSQVRGWDTDTQY
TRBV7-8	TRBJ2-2	ASSLLVNTGELF
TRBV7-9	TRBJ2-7	ASSSPDTGGNEQY
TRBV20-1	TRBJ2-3	SALFGGDTQY
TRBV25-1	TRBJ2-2	ASSVTWGAGELF
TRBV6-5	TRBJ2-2	ASSYSGQSGELF
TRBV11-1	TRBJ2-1	ASSSIDRTSGATYNEQF
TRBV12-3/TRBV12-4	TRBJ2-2	ASSITGSGELF
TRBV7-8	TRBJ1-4	ASSSRDTNEKLF
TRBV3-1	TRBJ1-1	ASSQAGFWRGF
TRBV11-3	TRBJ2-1	ASSLDPLNLGEQF
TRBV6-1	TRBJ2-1	ASSGTGTDEQF
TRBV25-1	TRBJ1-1	ASSEQRAMGTEAF
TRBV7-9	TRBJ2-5	ASSSSVYQETQY
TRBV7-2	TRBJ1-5	ASSLPRGHNQPQH
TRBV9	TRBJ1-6	ASTVDFNSPLH
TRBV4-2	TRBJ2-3	ASSQDVKAEFTDTQY
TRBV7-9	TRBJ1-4	ASSLAAGSEEKLF
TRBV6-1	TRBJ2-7	ASKPFPGQGFYEQY
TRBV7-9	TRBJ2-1	ASSYTGTGLTEQF
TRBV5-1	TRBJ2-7	ASSLGGQVVYEQY
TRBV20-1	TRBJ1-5	SARLAGDQPQH
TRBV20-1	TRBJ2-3	SARDMTGFGTDTQY
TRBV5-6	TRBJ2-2	ASSPKDRGNTGELF
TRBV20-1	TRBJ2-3	SAPTSTDTQY
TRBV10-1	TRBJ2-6	ASSAGGSGANVLT